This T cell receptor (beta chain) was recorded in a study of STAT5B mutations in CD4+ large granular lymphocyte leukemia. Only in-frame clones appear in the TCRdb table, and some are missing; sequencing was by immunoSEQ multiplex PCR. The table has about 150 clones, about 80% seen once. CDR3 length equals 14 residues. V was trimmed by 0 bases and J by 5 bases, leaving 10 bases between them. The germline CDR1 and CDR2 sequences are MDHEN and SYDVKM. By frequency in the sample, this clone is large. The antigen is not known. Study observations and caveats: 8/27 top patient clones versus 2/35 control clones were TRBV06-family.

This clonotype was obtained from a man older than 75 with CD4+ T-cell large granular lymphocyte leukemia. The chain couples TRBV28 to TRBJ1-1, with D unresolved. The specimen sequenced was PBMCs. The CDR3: CASSLWQLGTEAFF. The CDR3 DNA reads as TGTGCCAGCAGTTTATGGCAACTAGGGACTGAAGCTTTCTTT.